The TCR beta chain described here comes from a study of T cells in Graves' hyperthyroidism and ophthalmopathy. About the research overall: The authors collected peripheral blood at initial diagnosis, before any treatment.

V gave up 0 bases and J gave up 4 bases, with 6 bases separating them. Per germline, CDR1 LGHNT and CDR2 FRNRAP. There are 13 residues in the CDR3. Amplification of TCR beta CDR3 regions was performed using RNA transcripts as template. The HTBI primer set was used in a first-round RT-PCR of the TCR CDR3. TCRdb passed the multiplex PCR reads through MiXCR, listing each CDR3 protein once. The data hold approximately 530,000 distinct CDR3 sequences, with about 20% observed a single time. This sequence joins TRBV12-5 and TRBJ1-2; D not certain. This receptor was obtained from a man in his forties with Graves' ophthalmopathy. Source material: blood. CDR3: CASGLVQSYGYTF. The CDR3 nucleotides are TGTGCTAGTGGTTTGGTACAGTCCTATGGCTACACCTTC.